Each of the 12 T cell receptor beta chains below was sequenced from the same sample in a study of cytomegalovirus exposure and HLA in healthy donors. Sequencing was performed with immunoSEQ multiplex PCR; in TCRdb, only in-frame clones are kept and a portion is missing. The data contain about 110,000 clones, about nine tenths of them singletons. Sequencing was carried out using PBMCs. Receptor source: a woman between 18 and 30 years old in good health and CMV-seronegative.

This clone was recorded a few times. The V and J genes are TRBV7-9 and TRBJ2-3; TRBD2 aligns across 7 bases. V was pared by 0 bases and J by 0 bases, with 3 bases of the junction left unmatched. The CDR3 loop spans 16 amino acids. From germline, CDR1 is SEHNR and CDR2 FQNEAQ (reference sequence). CDR3 sequence reads: CASSLALSGSTDTQYF. CDR3 coding DNA: TGTGCCAGCAGCTTAGCGCTTAGCGGGAGCACAGATACGCAGTATTTT. Combining the CDR3 with reference TRBV7-9 and TRBJ2-3 gives the whole variable domain DTGVSQNPRHKITKRGQNVTFRCDPISEHNRLYWYRQTLGQGPEFLTYFQNEAQLEKSRLLSDRFSAERPKGSFSTLEIQRTEQGDSAMYLCASSLALSGSTDTQYFGPGTRLTVL.

Here the CDR3 reads CASTIPRGTGELFF. The CDR3 DNA reads TGTGCCAGCACTATCCCGAGGGGGACCGGGGAGCTGTTTTTT. The chain links TRBV2 to TRBJ2-2; possible D gene TRBD1, 6 bases. V shed 7 bases and J shed 5 bases, with 14 bases lying between them. This CDR3 is built from 14 residues. The germline V gene has CDR1 SNHLY and CDR2 FYNNEI.

This chain connects TRBV29-1 to TRBJ2-1; TRBD2 might be the D (6 bases). The CDR3 length is 15 residues. V gave up 6 bases and J gave up 6 bases, with 21 bases separating them. Germline CDR1 is SQVTM and CDR2 is ANQGSEA. The CDR3: CSVREGGSPINEQFF. In DNA, the CDR3 is TGCAGCGTCCGAGAGGGAGGATCTCCTATCAATGAGCAGTTCTTC.

This clone was recorded a few times. In nucleotides, the CDR3 is TGTGCCAGCAGGACACAGGGGGCGAGCAATCAGCCCCAGCATTTT. Amino acids: CASRTQGASNQPQHF. V usage is TRBV28 and J usage is TRBJ1-5, with 9 bases matching TRBD1. Per the germline V gene, CDR1 is MDHEN and CDR2 is SYDVKM. The CDR3 covers 15 residues. V shed 6 bases and J 1 base; nucleotides not matched to a gene: 4.

This rearrangement joins TRBV6-1 to TRBJ2-7; 9 nucleotides match TRBD1. Germline V gene lookup returns CDR1 MNHNS and CDR2 SASEGT. This CDR3 has 15 amino acids. The V gene end was trimmed by 4 bases and the J gene end by 2 bases; junction bases not matched to a gene: 6. This chain's CDR3 is CASSVQGAIAYEQYF. DNA of the CDR3: TGTGCCAGCAGTGTACAGGGGGCAATTGCCTACGAGCAGTACTTC.

This clone turned up a few times. V is TRBV6-5 and J is TRBJ1-2; TRBD1 aligns across 9 bases. With 6 bases clipped from V and 5 bases from J, the junction kept 10 bases outside the gene matches. CDR1 and CDR2 (germline): MNHEY, SVGAGI. The CDR3 spans 15 residues. CDR3 residues: CASSLLPGQGYGYTF. In DNA, the CDR3 is TGTGCCAGCAGCTTACTTCCGGGACAGGGTTATGGCTACACCTTC.

The chain links TRBV15 to TRBJ2-3; D is unclear. The CDR3 covers 15 residues. Trimming removed 3 bases at V and 5 bases at J, with 15 bases between. CDR1 and CDR2 from the germline V gene are LNHNV and YYDKDF (reference sequence). The CDR3 bases are TGTGCCACCAGCAGGGGCTCGTGGGCCCTAGATACGCAGTATTTT. Its protein product is CATSRGSWALDTQYF.

The chain has TRBV28 and TRBJ2-1; D not certain. CDR1 and CDR2 (germline): MDHEN, SYDVKM. Trimming removed 3 bases at V and 6 bases at J, with 9 bases between. The CDR3 loop spans 13 amino acids. The CDR3 coding sequence is TGTGCCAGCAGTTTCTCAACTATCAATGAGCAGTTCTTC. This translates into CASSFSTINEQFF.

V gene TRBV5-4 combines with J gene TRBJ2-3, with TRBD2 identical over 10 bases. The CDR3 covers 15 residues. The V gene's germline CDR1 is SGHNT and CDR2 YYREEE (reference sequence). J gave up 4 bases and V 5 bases, and 7 bases lay outside the gene matches. The CDR3 spells CASRNPSGSADTQYF. Written as DNA, the CDR3 is TGTGCCAGCAGGAACCCTAGCGGGAGTGCAGATACGCAGTATTTT.

The chain carries TRBV7-9 and TRBJ2-1, with unresolved D. This CDR3 has 12 amino acids. Germline V gene data show CDR1 as SEHNR and CDR2 as FQNEAQ (reference sequence). V was shortened by 3 bases and J by 6 bases, with 6 bases between the two germline ends. The CDR3 DNA reads TGTGCCAGCAGCTTGCAGGTCAATGAGCAGTTCTTC. It codes for CASSLQVNEQFF. Supplemented by reference TRBV7-9 and TRBJ2-1, the full variable domain reads DTGVSQNPRHKITKRGQNVTFRCDPISEHNRLYWYRQTLGQGPEFLTYFQNEAQLEKSRLLSDRFSAERPKGSFSTLEIQRTEQGDSAMYLCASSLQVNEQFFGPGTRLTVL.

The chain couples TRBV9 to TRBJ2-5; possibly TRBD1 for D (5 bases). V was cut by 1 base and J by 3 bases, with 19 bases left in between. The CDR3 is 17 residues long. Germline loops: CDR1 SGDLS, CDR2 YYNGEE. The CDR3, as DNA: TGTGCCAGCAGCGTATTTTCAGGGTTAAGTGGGGAAGAGACCCAGTACTTC. This sequence encodes CASSVFSGLSGEETQYF.

This rearrangement joins TRBV9 to TRBJ2-3; 10 bases map to TRBD2. The CDR3 runs to 14 residues. V trimming: 0 bases; J trimming: 7 bases; junction bases outside the gene matches: 2. Germline values: CDR1 SGDLS, CDR2 YYNGEE. The DNA for the CDR3 is TGTGCCAGCAGCGTAGTAGCGGGAGGAAATACGCAGTATTTT. Translating gives CASSVVAGGNTQYF. Full variable domain (rest looked up from reference TRBV9 and TRBJ2-3): DSGVTQTPKHLITATGQRVTLRCSPRSGDLSVYWYQQSLDQGLQFLIQYYNGEERAKGNILERFSAQQFPDLHSELNLSSLELGDSALYFCASSVVAGGNTQYFGPGTRLTVL.